Listed here are 18 T cell receptor beta chains from one sample, sequenced in a study of CD8+CD57+ T cells in acquired aplastic anemia listed by TCRdb under 2018. The sequencer listed for this sample is Illumina HiSeq 2000. TCR beta VDJ combination and CDR3 sequence profiling used genomic DNA as the template. The raw public reads went through TCRdb reprocessing: fastp at Q25, MiXCR clone calling, in-frame beta chains kept. Records with the same CDR3 protein are collapsed into one entry carrying the most frequent genes and DNA. The sample table lists a few hundred thousand distinct CDR3 sequences, approximately 33% of them with a count of one. Less than 0.85% of the sample lies in the top ten. The patients picked for sequencing were ones in whom flow cytometry had shown an expansion of CD8+CD57+ cells. The specimen sequenced was sorted CD4+, CD8+, or CD8+CD57+ T cells (not recorded which) from PBMCs. The receptors derive from a human donor with aplastic anemia.

The sample holds many counts of this clonotype. The chain carries TRBV24-1 and TRBJ1-2; possible D gene TRBD1, 5 bases. The CDR3 spans 14 residues. Trimming removed 5 bases from V and 1 base from J, with 10 bases in between. Germline assignment: CDR1 KGHDR and CDR2 SFDVKD. This CDR3 is CATSAGTVNYGYTF. In nucleotides, the CDR3 is TGTGCCACCAGTGCCGGGACGGTTAACTATGGCTACACCTTC.

On this clonotype: A read error may explain this, as a much larger clone is one base away. V is TRBV11-2 and J is TRBJ1-1, with D hard to call. The length of the CDR3 is 15 residues. From germline, CDR1 is SGHAT and CDR2 FQNNGV. Trimming removed 0 bases from V and 5 bases from J, with 13 bases in between. The CDR3 protein is CASSLDLAETTEAFF. CDR3 nucleotides: TGTGCCAGCAGCTTAGATTTGGCCGAGACGACTGAAGCTTTCTTT. The full variable domain, in which reference TRBV11-2 and TRBJ1-1 provide the parts outside the CDR3, is EAGVAQSPRYKIIEKRQSVAFWCNPISGHATLYWYQQILGQGPKLLIQFQNNGVVDDSQLPKDRFSAERLKGVDSTLKIQPAKLEDSAVYLCASSLDLAETTEAFFGQGTRLTVV.

Many counts were recorded for this clonotype. The chain links TRBV20-1 to TRBJ2-7; TRBD1 aligns across 10 bases. This CDR3 contains 14 residues. The V segment lost 0 bases and the J segment 3 bases; nucleotides outside the gene matches: 2. Germline lookup yields CDR1 DFQATT and CDR2 SNEGSKA (reference sequence). The CDR3 loop is CSAREGQGFYEQYF. CDR3 in DNA: TGCAGTGCTAGAGAGGGACAGGGGTTCTACGAGCAGTACTTC.

Details on this clonotype: A much larger clonotype is one base distant, so this may be a read error. The chain has TRBV29-1 and TRBJ2-3; TRBD1 matches 9 bases. From germline, CDR1 is SQVTM and CDR2 ANQGSEA. The CDR3 extends over 16 amino acids. CDR3 residues: CSVGRAGQGSIDTQYF. CDR3 coding DNA: TGCAGCGTTGGACGAGCGGGACAGGGAAGCATAGATACGCAGTATTTT.

The chain is built from TRBV5-1 and TRBJ2-5, with 15 positions matching TRBD2. The CDR3 spans 18 residues. Germline values: CDR1 SGHRS, CDR2 YFSETQ. The V gene end was trimmed by 5 bases and the J gene end by 4 bases; junction bases not matched to a gene: 12. The CDR3: CASSNHGQGLAGGETQYF. CDR3 in DNA: TGCGCCAGCAGTAACCACGGGCAGGGACTAGCGGGAGGAGAGACCCAGTACTTC.

This clonotype was counted many times. This sequence joins TRBV10-3 and TRBJ2-7; D remains unclear. The V end was cut by 3 bases, the J end by 3 bases, with 3 bases between. CDR3 size: 11 residues. Germline CDR1 and CDR2: ENHRY and SYGVKD. The CDR3: CAISDLYEQYF. The CDR3 DNA reads TGTGCCATCAGTGACCTCTACGAGCAGTACTTC.

The sample holds one count of this clonotype. V is TRBV5-4 and J is TRBJ2-7; D gene uncertain. The germline gives CDR1 SGHNT, CDR2 YYREEE (reference sequence). V gave up 2 bases and J gave up 5 bases, with 11 bases separating them. The CDR3 length is 13 residues. CDR3 in DNA: TGTGCCAGCAGCTTAAAAGGGTACAACGAGCAGTACTTC. It yields the protein CASSLKGYNEQYF.

Only a few counts were recorded for this clonotype. The genes are TRBV5-1 and TRBJ2-3; 7 bases align to TRBD1. The CDR3 is made up of 15 amino acids. The germline V gene has CDR1 SGHRS and CDR2 YFSETQ. V lost 4 bases and J lost 2; bases outside the gene matches: 7. For the CDR3, the DNA is TGCGCCAGCAGCCACTACAGGGGCGACACAGATACGCAGTATTTT. Its protein is CASSHYRGDTDTQYF.

This clonotype was detected only a few times. This chain links TRBV3-1 with TRBJ1-1, with D possibly matching TRBD1 (5 bases). The CDR3 totals 14 residues. V lost 1 base and J lost 6, with 12 bases in between. The germline gives CDR1 LGHDT, CDR2 YNNKEL (reference sequence). In DNA form, the CDR3 reads TGTGCCAGCAGCCAAGCAGGGCTGGTCGCTGAAGCTTTCTTT. Protein product: CASSQAGLVAEAFF.

This clonotype has a count of ten or more. The chain combines TRBV19 with TRBJ1-5, with D perhaps TRBD1 (6 bases). The V and J ends lost 7 bases and 5 bases respectively, with 15 bases between them. The CDR3 runs 14 residues. CDR1 LNHDA and CDR2 SQIVND come from the germline V gene (reference sequence). As DNA, the CDR3 is TGTGCCAGTACCTTTCTAGCAGGGGATCAGCCCCAGCATTTT. It is translated as CASTFLAGDQPQHF.

This clonotype was counted between two and nine times. The chain links TRBV9 to TRBJ1-2, with TRBD1 as a possible D gene (5 bases). Per the germline V gene, CDR1 is SGDLS and CDR2 is YYNGEE. V was shortened by 0 bases and J by 5 bases, with 14 bases between the two germline ends. The CDR3 loop spans 15 amino acids. Here the CDR3 reads CASSVGPGTGYGYTF. The CDR3, as DNA: TGTGCCAGCAGCGTAGGGCCAGGGACGGGTTATGGCTACACCTTC. Looking up the rest from reference TRBV9 and TRBJ1-2 gives the full variable domain: DSGVTQTPKHLITATGQRVTLRCSPRSGDLSVYWYQQSLDQGLQFLIQYYNGEERAKGNILERFSAQQFPDLHSELNLSSLELGDSALYFCASSVGPGTGYGYTFGSGTRLTVV.

This clonotype showed up just a few times. The DNA for the CDR3 is TGTGCCAGCAGCCAAAGGACAGCAACTAATGAAAAACTGTTTTTT. Translating gives CASSQRTATNEKLFF. The genes are TRBV7-4 and TRBJ1-4, with TRBD1 as a possible D gene (6 bases). Trimming removed 5 bases at V and 0 bases at J, with 10 bases between. Germline V gene lookup returns CDR1 SGHVT and CDR2 SQSDAQ. CDR3 length: 15 residues.

The CDR3 loop is CASSLARSGQGGDTQYF. CDR3 coding DNA: TGTGCCAGCAGCTTAGCAAGGTCCGGGCAGGGAGGAGATACGCAGTATTTT. The chain uses TRBV11-1 and TRBJ2-3; TRBD2 is a possible D gene (6 bases). Germline CDR1 is SGHAT and CDR2 is FQDESV (reference sequence). Trimming removed 0 bases from V and 5 bases from J, with 18 bases in between. CDR3 length equals 17 residues.

On this clonotype: A much larger clone is a single base away; this may be a read error. This sequence joins TRBV2 and TRBJ2-7, with 9 bases fitting TRBD2. CDR3 length: 15 residues. Per the germline V gene, CDR1 is SNHLY and CDR2 is FYNNEI. With V trimmed by 2 bases and J by 0 bases, 2 bases remained unmatched. CDR3 residues: CASSERLAASYEQYF. CDR3 coding DNA: TGTGCCAGCAGTGAAAGACTAGCGGCCTCCTACGAGCAGTACTTC.

The chain couples TRBV5-6 to TRBJ1-1; D might be TRBD1 (5 bases). The CDR3 is made up of 12 amino acids. The V end was cut by 0 bases, the J end by 10 bases, with 10 bases between. Germline V lookup: CDR1 SGHDT, CDR2 YYEEEE. The CDR3 protein is CASSLVRGGAFF. CDR3 DNA sequence: TGTGCCAGCAGCTTGGTCCGGGGCGGAGCTTTCTTT.

This chain connects TRBV7-6 to TRBJ2-5, with D perhaps TRBD1 or TRBD2 (5 bases each). Deletions cut 7 bases from V and 3 bases from J, with 18 bases between. The V gene's germline CDR1 is SGHVS and CDR2 FNYEAQ. The CDR3 contains 15 residues. As DNA, the CDR3 is TGTGCCAGCACCAAGTCTCCGGGACCAGAAGAGACCCAGTACTTC. Translating it yields CASTKSPGPEETQYF.

This clonotype was detected ten times or more. This sequence joins TRBV9 and TRBJ2-5; no clear D gene. The germline V gene encodes CDR1 SGDLS and CDR2 YYNGEE. The CDR3 totals 14 residues. V was shortened by 0 bases and J by 3 bases, with 9 bases between the two germline ends. The CDR3 loop is CASSVGLGEETQYF. The CDR3 DNA reads TGTGCCAGCAGCGTAGGACTTGGGGAAGAGACCCAGTACTTC.

Many counts were recorded for this clonotype. This rearrangement joins TRBV6-4 to TRBJ1-5; no clear D gene. Germline lookup yields CDR1 MRHNA and CDR2 SNTAGT. This CDR3 contains 14 residues. V lost 4 bases and J 2 bases, leaving 9 bases between the germline ends. The CDR3 nucleotides read TGTGCCAGCAGTGTCACAACGGGCAATCAGCCCCAGCATTTT. Protein product: CASSVTTGNQPQHF.